These 30 T cell receptor beta chains came from one sample sequenced in a study of CD8 T cells in ankylosing spondylitis. Each CDR3 protein gets one entry after TCRdb re-called the 5' RACE reads with MiXCR. The sample shows approximately 35,000 distinct CDR3 sequences, roughly 13% of them seen only once. Source material: synovial fluid, either unsorted or a sorted T cell fraction (not recorded which). The receptors come from a male donor with ankylosing spondylitis.

There are many counts of this clonotype. The rearrangement joins TRBV11-2 to TRBJ1-2, with D perhaps TRBD1 (6 bases). This CDR3 spans 15 amino acids. The germline V and J ends were trimmed by 1 base and 5 bases, with 14 bases remaining between them. CDR1 SGHAT and CDR2 FQNNGV come from the germline V gene. The CDR3 here is CASSLGGQKYYGYTF. DNA of the CDR3: TGTGCCAGCAGCTTAGGGGGGCAGAAGTATTATGGCTACACCTTC.

This clonotype was seen only a few times. DNA of the CDR3: TGTGCCATCAGTGCGACGTCCGGGGTTTACTACGAGCAGTACTTC. Protein: CAISATSGVYYEQYF. The chain carries TRBV10-3 and TRBJ2-7, with D possibly TRBD2 on 5 matching bases. Germline V lookup: CDR1 ENHRY, CDR2 SYGVKD. The CDR3 extends over 15 amino acids. V dropped 4 bases and J dropped 3 bases, with 16 bases sitting between them.

The CDR3 spells CASSRDPLSEKLFF. CDR3 sequence (DNA): TGCGCCAGCAGCCGAGACCCTCTGAGTGAAAAACTGTTTTTT. The V and J genes are TRBV5-1 and TRBJ1-4, with D uncertain. This CDR3 is 14 amino acids long. The V end lost 4 bases, the J end lost 7 bases, and 14 bases lay between the germline ends. The germline CDR1 and CDR2 sequences are SGHRS and YFSETQ.

The chain is built from TRBV28 and TRBJ2-1; 16 nucleotides align to TRBD2. After removal of 7 bases from V and 8 bases from J, the junction contained 8 bases not matched to a gene. Looked up from germline, CDR1 is MDHEN and CDR2 is SYDVKM. This CDR3 region has 16 residues. The CDR3: CASKGLAGGGDYEQFF. The CDR3 DNA sequence: TGTGCCAGCAAGGGACTAGCGGGAGGGGGGGACTATGAGCAGTTCTTC.

In this sample, this clonotype turned up many times. V usage is TRBV20-1 and J usage is TRBJ2-2; D uncertain. Germline lookup yields CDR1 DFQATT and CDR2 SNEGSKA (reference sequence). With 3 bases removed from V and 5 bases from J, the gap between germline ends came to 10 bases. This CDR3 is built from 13 residues. The CDR3 is CSARSMETGELFF. For the CDR3, the DNA is TGCAGTGCTAGGTCGATGGAAACCGGGGAGCTGTTTTTT.

The V and J genes are TRBV19 and TRBJ2-7; 12 nucleotides align to TRBD2. CDR3 length: 16 residues. J lost 3 bases, V lost 3 bases, and 6 bases had no gene match. The germline gives CDR1 LNHDA, CDR2 SQIVND (reference sequence). The CDR3 spells CASSIGLAGLNYEQYF. The CDR3 DNA is TGTGCCAGTAGTATTGGACTAGCGGGATTAAACTACGAGCAGTACTTC.

The table lists this clonotype with many counts. This chain uses TRBV6-5 with TRBJ2-7, with TRBD1 matching 7 bases. Germline lookup yields CDR1 MNHEY and CDR2 SVGAGI. The J segment lost 3 bases and the V segment lost 4 bases, leaving 3 bases of the junction unmatched. The CDR3 spans 13 residues. CDR3 residues: CASSLGQHYEQYF. CDR3 bases: TGTGCCAGCAGTTTGGGACAGCACTACGAGCAGTACTTC.

This rearrangement joins TRBV21-1 to TRBJ1-5; the DNA was not compared with TRBD1, the D call given in the table. TRBV21-1 is given as a pseudogene. CDR3 length equals 17 residues. The CDR3 reads CASSNLKPGQGNQPQHF. For the CDR3, the DNA is TGTGCCAGCAGCAATCTTAAACCGGGACAGGGAAATCAGCCCCAGCATTTT.

At least ten counts were recorded for this clonotype. The chain carries TRBV6-4 and TRBJ2-2; D perhaps matches TRBD1 (6 bases). This CDR3 spans 15 amino acids. Deletions cut 5 bases from V and 6 bases from J, with 16 bases between. The germline CDR1 and CDR2 sequences are MRHNA and SNTAGT. In nucleotides, the CDR3 is TGTGCCAGCAGTCCAACGGACAGTTACCCCGGGGAGCTGTTTTTT. Its protein product is CASSPTDSYPGELFF.

This clonotype was counted many times. J is TRBJ1-6 and V is TRBV6-2 or TRBV6-3, with D hard to call. The V and J ends lost 7 bases and 2 bases respectively, with 3 bases between them. Germline loops: CDR1 MNHEY, CDR2 SVGEGT. CDR3 length: 12 residues. The CDR3 region is CASTAYNSPLHF. As DNA, the CDR3 is TGTGCCAGCACTGCCTATAATTCACCCCTCCACTTT.

Many counts were recorded for this clonotype. In DNA, the CDR3 is TGTGCCAGCACCAATGGGCCCCCGGGGCGCCTCTTCGATCAGCCCCAGCATTTT. It codes for CASTNGPPGRLFDQPQHF. The V and J genes are TRBV28 and TRBJ1-5; possibly TRBD1 for D (5 bases). The germline CDR1 and CDR2 sequences are MDHEN and SYDVKM. V lost 7 bases and J 5 bases, leaving 27 bases between the germline ends. The CDR3 has 18 residues. The full variable domain, in which reference TRBV28 and TRBJ1-5 provide the parts outside the CDR3, is DVKVTQSSRYLVKRTGEKVFLECVQDMDHENMFWYRQDPGLGLRLIYFSYDVKMKEKGDIPEGYSVSREKKERFSLILESASTNQTSMYLCASTNGPPGRLFDQPQHFGDGTRLSIL.

This clonotype was detected many times. The chain employs TRBV10-2 and TRBJ1-5; D unclear. The germline V gene has CDR1 WSHSY and CDR2 SAAADI. The CDR3 has 13 amino acids. The germline V and J ends were trimmed by 6 bases and 4 bases, with 10 bases remaining between them. The CDR3: CASRANRNQPQHF. CDR3 coding DNA: TGCGCCAGCAGGGCAAACAGAAATCAGCCCCAGCATTTT.

The genes are TRBV4-3 and TRBJ1-5, with D possibly TRBD1 on 5 matching bases. The ends were cut back, 2 bases at V and 7 bases at J, with 18 bases in the middle. The CDR3 totals 16 residues. Looked up from germline, CDR1 is LGHNA and CDR2 is YSLEER. CDR3 sequence reads: CASSQTGTGGRQPQHF. The DNA of the CDR3 is TGCGCCAGCAGCCAAACGGGCACAGGCGGACGGCAGCCCCAGCATTTT.

The V gene is TRBV4-2, the J gene TRBJ1-4, with TRBD1 matching over 9 bases. The CDR3 runs 14 residues. Germline V gene lookup returns CDR1 LGHNA and CDR2 YNFKEQ. V gave up 4 bases and J gave up 7 bases; unmatched junction bases: 4. The DNA of the CDR3 is TGTGCCAGCAGCCCGGGACAGGGTTTTGAAAAACTGTTTTTT. It encodes CASSPGQGFEKLFF.

In this sample, this clonotype turned up many times. The rearrangement uses TRBV5-4 and TRBJ2-5, with a tentative D call TRBD1 (6 bases). CDR1 and CDR2 from the germline V gene are SGHNT and YYREEE (reference sequence). The CDR3 has 16 residues. V lost 0 bases, J lost 1 base, and 13 bases lay in between. The CDR3 sequence: CASSLDVGTLQETQYF. The CDR3 coding sequence is TGTGCCAGCAGCTTGGATGTCGGGACACTCCAAGAGACCCAGTACTTC.

The rearrangement joins TRBV7-6 to TRBJ2-7, with 10 bases fitting TRBD1. V gave up 5 bases and J gave up 3 bases; unmatched junction bases: 10. Looked up from germline, CDR1 is SGHVS and CDR2 is FNYEAQ. CDR3 length: 16 amino acids. The CDR3 sequence is CASSPRQGAYLYEQYF. The CDR3 bases are TGTGCCAGCAGCCCTCGACAGGGGGCTTATCTCTACGAGCAGTACTTC.

The chain recombines TRBV2 with TRBJ2-7; D is uncertain. The ends were cut back, 7 bases at V and 0 bases at J, with 16 bases in the middle. The CDR3 consists of 15 residues. Germline V gene sequence: CDR1 SNHLY, CDR2 FYNNEI. The DNA for the CDR3 is TGTGCCAGCATAAAGTCAGACGGCTTCTCCTACGAGCAGTACTTC. This translates into CASIKSDGFSYEQYF.

This clonotype occurred a few times. The CDR3 region has the DNA TGTGCCAGCAGCCGAGGTTACGTCTACAATGAGCAGTTCTTC. This sequence encodes CASSRGYVYNEQFF. The chain combines TRBV4-2 with TRBJ2-1; D remains ambiguous. The germline gives CDR1 LGHNA, CDR2 YNFKEQ. This CDR3 contains 14 residues. Trimming cost V 4 bases and J 3 bases, with 10 bases left between them.

The chain uses TRBV19 and TRBJ1-3; perhaps TRBD1 as D (6 bases). CDR3 length: 16 residues. Germline V gene data show CDR1 as LNHDA and CDR2 as SQIVND (reference sequence). Trimming cost V 5 bases and J 0 bases, with 14 bases left between them. The CDR3 DNA reads as TGTGCCAGTAGTCAATGGACAGCGATCTCTGGAAACACCATATATTTT. Its protein is CASSQWTAISGNTIYF.

The chain joins TRBV20-1 to TRBJ2-2, with 7 bases identical to TRBD2. The CDR3 is made up of 15 amino acids. Germline V gene lookup returns CDR1 DFQATT and CDR2 SNEGSKA (reference sequence). Trimming at V came to 2 bases and at J to 4 bases, leaving 7 bases not matched to a gene. CDR3 residues: CSARPISGSTGELFF. The CDR3 nucleotides are TGCAGTGCTAGACCTATTAGCGGGTCCACCGGGGAGCTGTTTTTT.

To note about this clonotype: Germline and junction disagree at one end, which may indicate a read error. This chain links TRBV3-1 with TRBJ2-7, with 9 bases matching TRBD2. Germline CDR1 reads LGHDT; CDR2 reads YNNKEL (reference sequence). The CDR3 extends over 16 amino acids. The CDR3 DNA reads as TGTGCCAGCTGCCAAGGCTCAGCGGGAGGCTCCTACGAGCAGTACTTC. Translation: CASCQGSAGGSYEQYF.

This clonotype was picked up a small number of times. This chain uses TRBV6-4 with TRBJ2-3; D might be TRBD1 (5 bases). This CDR3 region has 13 residues. V lost 3 bases and J lost 1, with 5 bases in between. The germline gives CDR1 MRHNA, CDR2 SNTAGT. The CDR3, as DNA: TGTGCCAGCAGTGAGACAGGCACAGATACGCAGTATTTT. Translating it yields CASSETGTDTQYF.

V gene TRBV4-3 combines with J gene TRBJ2-2; D is unclear. The CDR3 runs 13 residues. V lost 2 bases, J lost 7 bases, and 8 bases lay in between. Germline V CDR1 and CDR2: LGHNA, YSLEER. CDR3 loop: CASSQQIYGELFF. CDR3 coding DNA: TGCGCCAGCAGCCAACAAATTTACGGGGAGCTGTTTTTT.

This clonotype was seen repeatedly, ten times or more. The chain combines TRBV6-1 with TRBJ2-1, with 9 positions matching TRBD1. The germline gives CDR1 MNHNS, CDR2 SASEGT. V was pared by 8 bases and J by 7 bases, with 9 bases of the junction left unmatched. This CDR3 has 14 residues. CDR3 amino acids: CASSDRGGPNEQFF. The CDR3 nucleotides are TGTGCCAGCTCGGACAGGGGCGGCCCTAATGAGCAGTTCTTC.

The V and J genes are TRBV6-2 or TRBV6-3 and TRBJ2-2, with 8 bases lining up with TRBD1. The CDR3 totals 15 residues. V dropped 1 base and J dropped 6; count of bases not matched to a gene: 4. Germline CDR1 MNHEY, CDR2 SVGEGT. CDR3 loop: CASSYYLDRAGELFF. The CDR3 DNA is TGTGCCAGCAGTTACTACCTGGACAGGGCCGGGGAGCTGTTTTTT.

In its sample, this clonotype was seen a few times. The germline gene is not matched at one end of the junction; a read error may be the cause. The rearrangement joins TRBV7-7 to TRBJ2-2; D is undetermined. The CDR3 loop spans 17 amino acids. CDR1 and CDR2 (germline): SSHAT, FNYEAQ (reference sequence). The CDR3 protein is CASSPRPGRPNTGELFF. CDR3 in DNA: TGTGCTAGCAGCCCTCGTCCCGGTCGGCCAAACACCGGGGAGCTGTTTTTT.

This chain uses TRBV20-1 with TRBJ2-6; D is unclear. The CDR3 has 14 residues. The germline V gene encodes CDR1 DFQATT and CDR2 SNEGSKA (reference sequence). Trimming removed 1 base at V and 2 bases at J, with 6 bases between. The CDR3 loop is CSARAWAGANVLTF. In DNA form, the CDR3 reads TGCAGTGCTAGAGCCTGGGCTGGGGCCAACGTCCTGACTTTC.

This clonotype was recorded at least ten times. The chain uses TRBV7-6 and TRBJ1-5; a possible D gene is TRBD1 (5 bases). Germline CDR1 is SGHVS and CDR2 is FNYEAQ. Trimming stripped 5 bases from V and 7 bases from J, with 12 bases between. The CDR3 is 13 amino acids. This chain's CDR3 is CASSQGREQPQHF. The DNA of the CDR3 is TGTGCCAGCAGCCAAGGCAGGGAACAGCCCCAGCATTTT. Supplemented by reference TRBV7-6 and TRBJ1-5, the full variable domain reads GAGVSQSPRYKVTKRGQDVALRCDPISGHVSLYWYRQALGQGPEFLTYFNYEAQQDKSGLPNDRFSAERPEGSISTLTIQRTEQRDSAMYRCASSQGREQPQHFGDGTRLSIL.

The sample holds many counts of this clonotype. This chain links TRBV23-1 with TRBJ2-1; 9 bases map to TRBD1. TRBV23-1 is an ORF, and what it does is uncertain. Trimming cost V 2 bases and J 6 bases; bases outside gene matches: 5. This CDR3 region has 15 residues. CDR3: CASSQPGQGGNEQFF. CDR3 nucleotide sequence: TGCGCCAGCAGTCAACCGGGACAGGGAGGCAATGAGCAGTTCTTC.

The chain carries TRBV27 and TRBJ2-7; D possibly matches TRBD1 or TRBD2 (5 bases each). Per germline, CDR1 MNHEY and CDR2 SMNVEV (reference sequence). CDR3 size: 13 residues. The V gene lost 5 bases and the J gene lost 3 bases, with 11 bases spanning the gap. The CDR3 loop is CASSIRDHYEQYF. CDR3 nucleotides: TGTGCCAGCAGTATTCGGGACCACTACGAGCAGTACTTC.